One sample yielded the 7 T cell receptor beta chains listed below, sequenced in a study of OX40 agonist ivuxolimab in advanced cancers. Assay used: immunoSEQ multiplex PCR; TCRdb lists only in-frame clones, some missing. The table shows about 84,000 clones, with 75% to 95% occurring only once. The source was CD4+ or CD8+ T cells sorted from blood, collected in a trial of the OX40 agonist ivuxolimab. The receptors originated from an adult with an advanced solid tumor such as melanoma, head and neck, liver or kidney cancer.

V usage is TRBV4-1 and J usage is TRBJ2-2; no firm D call. V was trimmed by 0 bases and J by 5 bases, leaving 13 bases between them. Germline V CDR1 and CDR2: MGHRA, YSYEKL. CDR3 length: 16 amino acids. In nucleotides, the CDR3 is TGCGCCAGCAGCCAAGAGGTATCAGTTGGGACCGGGGAGCTGTTTTTT. Translating gives CASSQEVSVGTGELFF.

The chain recombines TRBV7-9 with TRBJ1-2; D perhaps matches TRBD1 (6 bases). The CDR3 loop spans 15 amino acids. The germline V and J ends were trimmed by 1 base and 1 base, with 10 bases remaining between them. The germline V gene encodes CDR1 SEHNR and CDR2 FQNEAQ (reference sequence). The CDR3 sequence: CASSLERGLNYGYTF. The CDR3 DNA is TGTGCCAGCAGCTTAGAGCGGGGGCTTAACTATGGCTACACCTTC. The full variable domain, its missing parts supplied by reference TRBV7-9 and TRBJ1-2, is DTGVSQNPRHKITKRGQNVTFRCDPISEHNRLYWYRQTLGQGPEFLTYFQNEAQLEKSRLLSDRFSAERPKGSFSTLEIQRTEQGDSAMYLCASSLERGLNYGYTFGSGTRLTVV.

This clone was counted a single time. The chain has TRBV29-1 and TRBJ2-1, with TRBD2 matching 13 bases. The germline gives CDR1 SQVTM, CDR2 ANQGSEA. Unmatched junction bases numbered 5, after V lost 4 bases and J lost 8 bases. The CDR3 runs 14 residues. The CDR3 coding sequence is TGCAGCGTTGTAACTAGCGGGGGGGCTGATGAGCAGTTCTTC. Translation: CSVVTSGGADEQFF.

This sequence joins TRBV5-1 and TRBJ2-1, with 12 bases identical to TRBD2. Trimming took 0 bases from V and 5 from J; bases not matched to a gene: 6. This CDR3 has 17 residues. CDR1 SGHRS and CDR2 YFSETQ come from the germline V gene. Written as DNA, the CDR3 is TGCGCCAGCAGCTTGGGTCTAGCGGGGGGGCCTCACAATGAGCAGTTCTTC. Amino acids: CASSLGLAGGPHNEQFF.

This rearrangement joins TRBV29-1 to TRBJ1-1; perhaps TRBD1 as D (5 bases). The CDR3 is 13 residues long. Trimming left V 2 bases short and J 4 bases short, with 11 bases between. Per the germline V gene, CDR1 is SQVTM and CDR2 is ANQGSEA. The CDR3 coding sequence is TGCAGCGTTGAACCGGTCAGGGCCACTGAAGCTTTCTTT. Its translation is CSVEPVRATEAFF.

The V gene is TRBV5-1, the J gene TRBJ1-3; tentatively, D is TRBD1 (6 bases). V lost 3 bases, J lost 4 bases, and 11 bases lay in between. The germline V gene encodes CDR1 SGHRS and CDR2 YFSETQ. The length of the CDR3 is 14 residues. CDR3 loop: CASSSGGEGNTIYF. The CDR3 DNA reads TGCGCCAGCAGCTCGGGGGGCGAAGGAAACACCATATATTTT.

This clone was recorded a few times. This rearrangement joins TRBV14 to TRBJ1-1; no clear D gene. V was cut by 4 bases and J by 4 bases, with 16 bases left in between. The CDR3 is 15 amino acids. Germline V gene data show CDR1 as SGHDN and CDR2 as FVKESK. The CDR3 loop reads CASSPHRVKGTEAFF. In nucleotides, the CDR3 is TGTGCCAGCAGCCCACACCGGGTAAAGGGCACTGAAGCTTTCTTT.